The 27 T cell receptor beta chains below were found in one sample sequenced in a study of cytomegalovirus exposure and HLA in healthy donors. The PCR ran on 60 Vbeta and 13 Jbeta primers. Sequencing used immunoSEQ multiplex PCR; TCRdb keeps in-frame clones, though not all of them. The sample has around 160,000 clones, 75% to 80% seen once. Material: PBMCs. The receptors stem from a man aged 50-59 years in good health and CMV-seropositive.

The genes are TRBV4-2 and TRBJ2-5; the match to TRBD2 covers 10 bases. With 0 bases clipped from V and 3 bases from J, the junction kept 4 bases outside the gene matches. The CDR3 has 16 amino acids. Per germline, CDR1 LGHNA and CDR2 YNFKEQ. The CDR3: CASSQDGLAGEETQYF. The CDR3 DNA is TGTGCCAGCAGCCAAGATGGGCTAGCGGGGGAAGAGACCCAGTACTTC.

The genes are TRBV27 and TRBJ1-2; D is possibly TRBD1 (6 bases). V was cut by 5 bases and J by 1 base, with 11 bases left in between. Germline V lookup: CDR1 MNHEY, CDR2 SMNVEV (reference sequence). The CDR3 loop spans 14 amino acids. CDR3 DNA: TGTGCCAGCAGTCCACGGACAGATAACTATGGCTACACCTTC. It translates to CASSPRTDNYGYTF.

The chain has TRBV5-5 and TRBJ2-7; unclear D gene. Trimming took 0 bases from V and 3 from J, leaving 13 bases between them. The CDR3 consists of 15 residues. From germline, CDR1 is SGHKS and CDR2 YYEKEE (reference sequence). In DNA form, the CDR3 reads TGTGCCAGCAGCTTGGACAACTCGCTTTACTACGAGCAGTACGTC. Protein sequence: CASSLDNSLYYEQYV.

V gene TRBV5-4 combines with J gene TRBJ1-1, with D possibly matching TRBD1 (5 bases). The V and J ends lost 6 bases and 13 bases respectively, with 25 bases between them. The CDR3 has 14 residues. Germline V gene data show CDR1 as SGHNT and CDR2 as YYREEE (reference sequence). The CDR3 region is CASTPYSPGRRVFF. CDR3 nucleotide sequence: TGTGCCAGCACTCCATACTCGCCAGGGAGGAGGGTTTTCTTT.

This sequence joins TRBV5-1 and TRBJ2-5; TRBD1 matches 9 bases. The DNA end is more similar to TRBJ2-7, so the J call may be wrong. CDR1 is SGHRS and CDR2 is YFSETQ in the germline V gene. The CDR3 extends over 16 amino acids. CDR3 DNA sequence: TGCGCCAGCAGCCCTAAGACAGGGGGGTCGTCCTACGAGCAGTACTTC. Residues: CASSPKTGGSSYEQYF.

V gene TRBV19 combines with J gene TRBJ2-7; 7 bases are shared with TRBD1. This CDR3 comprises 10 residues. The junction had 3 bases not matched to a gene; V was cut back by 9 bases and J by 7 bases. Per the germline V gene, CDR1 is LNHDA and CDR2 is SQIVND (reference sequence). CDR3 region: CARRQGEQYV. The CDR3 DNA reads TGTGCCAGGCGACAGGGTGAGCAGTACGTC.

J is TRBJ1-5 and V is TRBV19; maybe TRBD1 (5 bases). Per the germline V gene, CDR1 is LNHDA and CDR2 is SQIVND (reference sequence). CDR3 length: 14 amino acids. With 7 bases removed from V and 9 bases from J, the gap between germline ends came to 19 bases. The chain's CDR3 is CASNRDGGLSPQHF. Written as DNA, the CDR3 is TGTGCCAGTAATCGAGACGGGGGTCTATCGCCCCAGCATTTT.

V and J are TRBV13 and TRBJ1-3, with TRBD1 as a possible D gene (5 bases). The germline V gene encodes CDR1 PRHDT and CDR2 FYEKMQ (reference sequence). The CDR3 covers 13 residues. V lost 8 bases to trimming and J lost 4 bases, with 12 bases between them. Here the CDR3 DNA reads TGTGCCAGCCCGCAGGGATCAGGAAACACCATATATTTT. Translation gives CASPQGSGNTIYF.

This clone has just a few counts. The V gene is TRBV6-1, the J gene TRBJ1-3, with D possibly matching TRBD1 (6 bases). CDR3 length equals 14 residues. Trimming took off 7 bases at V and 2 bases at J, with 12 bases between the two ends. The germline V gene has CDR1 MNHNS and CDR2 SASEGT. In DNA form, the CDR3 reads TGTGCCAGCAACCCTAGGGGGACTGGAAACACCATATATTTT. Translated, it gives CASNPRGTGNTIYF.

This rearrangement joins TRBV10-1 to TRBJ2-3; tentative D call: TRBD1 (5 bases). Germline lookup yields CDR1 WNHNN and CDR2 SYGVQD (reference sequence). The V and J ends lost 0 bases and 6 bases respectively, with 10 bases between them. The CDR3 sequence is 14 residues long. The CDR3 sequence: CASSESVGADTQYF. In nucleotides, the CDR3 is TGCGCCAGCAGTGAGTCCGTAGGGGCCGATACGCAGTATTTT.

CDR3 nucleotide sequence: TGTGCCAGCAGCTTGGTATCGGGAGGCGAGAATGGCTACACCTTC. Translating gives CASSLVSGGENGYTF. This rearrangement joins TRBV5-4 to TRBJ1-2; no clear D gene. V shed 0 bases and J shed 6 bases, with 15 bases lying between them. Germline lookup yields CDR1 SGHNT and CDR2 YYREEE (reference sequence). The CDR3 loop spans 15 amino acids. Drawing the rest from reference TRBV5-4 and TRBJ1-2, the complete variable domain is ETGVTQSPTHLIKTRGQQVTLRCSSQSGHNTVSWYQQALGQGPQFIFQYYREEENGRGNFPPRFSGLQFPNYSSELNVNALELDDSALYLCASSLVSGGENGYTFGSGTRLTVV.

The chain uses TRBV19 and TRBJ2-2, with D tentatively TRBD2 (6 bases). The ends were cut back, 3 bases at V and 4 bases at J, with 12 bases in the middle. Germline assignment: CDR1 LNHDA and CDR2 SQIVND (reference sequence). This CDR3 region has 15 residues. CDR3 nucleotides: TGTGCCAGTAGTATGGGGGGACGGGTCACCGGGGAGCTGTTTTTT. Translation gives CASSMGGRVTGELFF.

Worth noting for this clone: At one of its ends the junction is not consistent with the germline gene, which may arise from a read error. The chain recombines TRBV7-9 with TRBJ1-2, with 7 bases fitting TRBD1. There are 13 residues in the CDR3. Germline CDR1 SEHNR, CDR2 FQNEAQ (reference sequence). CDR3: CSSSSTGSEGYTF. The CDR3 DNA is TGTTCCAGCAGCTCGACAGGGTCGGAAGGCTACACCTTC.

This clone was picked up one time. The chain recombines TRBV5-8 with TRBJ1-5; possibly TRBD1 for D (5 bases). The CDR3 runs 15 residues. Trimming removed 10 bases at V and 0 bases at J, with 17 bases between. Germline V CDR1 and CDR2: SGHTS, YDEGEE. CDR3 DNA: TGTGCCTCCCAAGCGGGACTTTTTAGCAATCAGCCCCAGCATTTT. This gives the protein CASQAGLFSNQPQHF.

The rearrangement links TRBV6-6 to TRBJ2-1; a possible D gene is TRBD1 (5 bases). With 6 bases removed from V and 6 bases from J, the gap between germline ends came to 15 bases. Per the germline V gene, CDR1 is MNHNY and CDR2 is SVGAGI (reference sequence). There are 14 residues in the CDR3. CDR3 loop: CASRTEIQVNEQFF. The CDR3 DNA is TGTGCCAGCAGGACAGAGATACAGGTCAATGAGCAGTTCTTC.

V usage is TRBV6-6 and J usage is TRBJ1-2; D remains unclear. The ends were cut back, 6 bases at V and 2 bases at J, with 13 bases in the middle. CDR3 size: 14 residues. Germline lookup yields CDR1 MNHNY and CDR2 SVGAGI (reference sequence). The CDR3 DNA reads TGTGCCAGCAGCCGAGGCGGGGTAAACTATGGCTACACCTTC. As protein: CASSRGGVNYGYTF.

The gene calls are TRBV29-1 and TRBJ1-2; the D gene is possibly TRBD1 (5 bases). This CDR3 region has 13 residues. Trimming pared 6 bases from V and 5 bases from J, leaving 16 bases between. Germline values: CDR1 SQVTM, CDR2 ANQGSEA. DNA of the CDR3: TGCAGCGTCCACAGGCAAAGGGGATATGGCTACACCTTC. Amino acids: CSVHRQRGYGYTF.

The chain employs TRBV7-3 and TRBJ1-2; D unresolved. Germline V CDR1 and CDR2: SGHTA, FQGTGA. This CDR3 is built from 14 residues. Trimming cost V 2 bases and J 6 bases, with 13 bases left between them. The CDR3 coding sequence is TGTGCCAGCAGCTTAGACGCGAGGCCCGATGGCTACACCTTC. Amino acids: CASSLDARPDGYTF. Based on the CDR3 plus reference TRBV7-3 and TRBJ1-2, the full variable domain is GAGVSQTPSNKVTEKGKYVELRCDPISGHTALYWYRQSLGQGPEFLIYFQGTGAADDSGLPNDRFFAVRPEGSVSTLKIQRTERGDSAVYLCASSLDARPDGYTFGSGTRLTVV.

The chain joins TRBV15 to TRBJ2-5; 8 bases map to TRBD1. The CDR3 consists of 16 residues. Per the germline V gene, CDR1 is LNHNV and CDR2 is YYDKDF (reference sequence). The V and J ends lost 5 bases and 0 bases, in that order; junction bases with no gene match: 8. CDR3 nucleotides: TGTGCCACCAGCGGTGGGACAGGCGCTTACCAAGAGACCCAGTACTTC. This encodes CATSGGTGAYQETQYF.

This chain links TRBV9 with TRBJ2-3; unclear D gene. Germline CDR1 and CDR2: SGDLS and YYNGEE. The CDR3 runs 12 residues. Trimming left V 0 bases short and J 3 bases short, with 2 bases between. CDR3 residues: CASSVVTDTQYF. DNA of the CDR3: TGTGCCAGCAGCGTAGTAACAGATACGCAGTATTTT. Combining the CDR3 with reference TRBV9 and TRBJ2-3 gives the whole variable domain DSGVTQTPKHLITATGQRVTLRCSPRSGDLSVYWYQQSLDQGLQFLIQYYNGEERAKGNILERFSAQQFPDLHSELNLSSLELGDSALYFCASSVVTDTQYFGPGTRLTVL.

The chain is built from TRBV6-5 and TRBJ1-1; D is uncertain. Germline V gives CDR1 MNHEY, CDR2 SVGAGI. This CDR3 spans 15 amino acids. Trimming cost V 4 bases and J 5 bases, with 17 bases left between them. The CDR3 loop reads CASSSLYRGATEAFF. As DNA, the CDR3 is TGTGCCAGCAGTTCCCTCTATCGGGGAGCAACTGAAGCTTTCTTT.

The chain has TRBV28 and TRBJ1-1; unclear D gene. The V gene's germline CDR1 is MDHEN and CDR2 SYDVKM. There are 13 residues in the CDR3. The V end lost 1 base, the J end lost 6 bases, and 9 bases lay between the germline ends. The chain's CDR3 is CASSLFGGAEAFF. CDR3 in DNA: TGTGCCAGCAGTTTATTTGGAGGCGCTGAAGCTTTCTTT.

The V call is TRBV7-2, the J call TRBJ1-6; 8 nucleotides match TRBD1. CDR1 is SGHTA, CDR2 FQGNSA, per germline. The CDR3 sequence is 16 residues long. The V gene end was trimmed by 3 bases and the J gene end by 3 bases; junction bases not matched to a gene: 4. This CDR3 reads CASSLTTGVYNSPLHF. Here the CDR3 DNA reads TGTGCCAGCAGCTTGACGACAGGGGTCTATAATTCACCCCTCCACTTT.

V and J are TRBV18 and TRBJ1-6; D call uncertain. The germline gives CDR1 KGHSH, CDR2 LQKENI. The CDR3 totals 16 residues. V was clipped by 4 bases and J by 1 base, with 11 bases between them. CDR3: CASSQTPGSYNSPLHF. DNA for the CDR3: TGTGCCAGCTCACAGACGCCGGGATCCTATAATTCACCCCTCCACTTT.

This chain links TRBV30 with TRBJ1-6; tentative D call: TRBD1 (6 bases). With 2 bases removed from V and 0 bases from J, the gap between germline ends came to 35 bases. The CDR3 has 24 amino acids. Germline CDR1 GTSNPN, CDR2 SVGIG (reference sequence). The CDR3 DNA follows: TGTGCCTGGAGTTGGCGAAGGGTACAAACGGACAGAGGGGCGCCGCGCTCCTATAATTCACCCCTCCACTTT. It specifies CAWSWRRVQTDRGAPRSYNSPLHF.

The chain employs TRBV5-5 and TRBJ1-1; D gene uncertain. Trimming took off 4 bases at V and 3 bases at J, with 10 bases between the two ends. The germline V gene encodes CDR1 SGHKS and CDR2 YYEKEE (reference sequence). The CDR3 is made up of 13 amino acids. The CDR3 DNA reads as TGTGCCAGCAGCCTCATCGCGGACACTGAAGCTTTCTTT. This encodes CASSLIADTEAFF.

The chain joins TRBV7-9 to TRBJ2-3; maybe TRBD2 (6 bases). This CDR3 is 15 amino acids long. V lost 1 base and J 1 base, leaving 9 bases between the germline ends. The V gene's germline CDR1 is SEHNR and CDR2 FQNEAQ (reference sequence). Here the CDR3 DNA reads TGTGCCAGCAGCTTAGTTGGCGGGGGCACAGATACGCAGTATTTT. It translates to CASSLVGGGTDTQYF.